This T cell receptor (beta chain) is drawn from a study of blood T cell repertoires in COVID-19. On the study more broadly: Acute and convalescent COVID-19 samples came from the United States, Italy and Spain.

As processed by the authors: Researchers report that nucleated cell counts were estimated from reference gene primer amplification. This table comes from immunoSEQ multiplex PCR, and its TCRdb copy is limited to in-frame clones, with some not included. V, J and clone size derive from that table, while D and trimming were established from the DNA sequence. The table has about 250,000 clones, approximately 90% seen once; the top ten hold under 2.5%. This clone was observed once. CDR1 and CDR2 (germline): SGHDN, FVKESK. V shed 3 bases, J shed 8 bases, and the junction held 6 bases outside the gene matches. The length of the CDR3 is 14 residues.

Sequenced sample: PBMCs or T cells enriched from blood (not recorded which). V usage is TRBV14 and J usage is TRBJ2-3, with TRBD2 identical over 9 bases. The receptor comes from a woman younger than 30 who had recovered from COVID-19. CDR3 amino acids: CASSQGLARGTQYF. In DNA form, the CDR3 reads TGTGCCAGCAGCCAGGGACTAGCCCGGGGTACGCAGTATTTT.